A selection of T cell receptor beta chains follows, all from one sample in a study of blood T cell repertoires in COVID-19. Sequencing was performed with immunoSEQ multiplex PCR; in TCRdb, only in-frame clones are kept and a portion is missing. This table has a few hundred thousand clones, over 70% appearing once. The source material was peripheral blood. These receptors all stem from a woman aged 70 to 79 with acute or convalescent COVID-19. CDR3s include the opening cysteine and the closing phenylalanine or tryptophan. D genes are given only for firm matches. Only part of the rows carry a size: once, few, many, or a class if the clone is expanded.

clone size,J gene,V gene,D gene,CDR3 DNA,CDR3 protein
.,TRBJ2-6,TRBV2,.,TGTGCCAGCAGTGAGAATCGTGGACAGCCCACTTTC,CASSENRGQPTF
.,TRBJ1-6,TRBV5-4,TRBD1,TGTGCCAGCAGCTGGGGACAGGGGATTAATTCACCCCTCCACTTT,CASSWGQGINSPLHF
.,TRBJ2-3,TRBV25-1,.,TGTGCCAGCAGTGCATACCACCCCGGGATTGGCGATACGCAGTATTTT,CASSAYHPGIGDTQYF
.,TRBJ2-1,TRBV7-2,.,TGTGCCAGCAGCCCAACAAAATCCTACAATGAGCAGTTCTTC,CASSPTKSYNEQFF
.,TRBJ2-5,TRBV5-1,.,TGCGCCAGCAGCGGGGGGGCCTATACAGGGACCCAAGAGACCCAGTACTTC,CASSGGAYTGTQETQYF
.,TRBJ1-2,TRBV5-1,.,TGCGCCAGCAGCTCATCAGGGTCTCGGGGCTACACCTTC,CASSSSGSRGYTF
.,TRBJ2-2,TRBV11-3,.,TGTGCCAGCAGCTATACGGGGGTTGCCGGGGAGCTGTTTTTT,CASSYTGVAGELFF
.,TRBJ1-1,TRBV10-3,.,TGTGCCATCAGTAAAGGGGGGGACACTGAAGCTTTCTTT,CAISKGGDTEAFF
.,TRBJ2-1,TRBV10-2,TRBD2,TGCGCCAGCAGTGAATTTGGCGGGGGGAACTACAATGAGCAGTTCTTC,CASSEFGGGNYNEQFF
.,TRBJ2-3,TRBV6-5,.,TGTGCCAGCAGTTCCCCCACTCGGACAGATACGCAGTATTTT,CASSSPTRTDTQYF
.,TRBJ2-3,TRBV5-1,.,TGCGCCAGCAGCCTTCAAAGGGGGGATACGCAGTATTTT,CASSLQRGDTQYF
.,TRBJ2-3,TRBV2,.,TGTGCCAGCAGTGAATCACAACAGGCCGGGGATACGCAGTATTTT,CASSESQQAGDTQYF
.,TRBJ2-1,TRBV9,TRBD2,TGTGCCAGCAGCGTAGAGGAAAAGGGACTAGCGGATTACAATGAGCAGTTCTTC,CASSVEEKGLADYNEQFF
.,TRBJ1-6,TRBV23-1,.,TGCGCCAGCAGTCAATCTCGGCAGGCTACCGATTCACCCCTCCACTTT,CASSQSRQATDSPLHF
once,TRBJ2-7,TRBV7-2,.,TGTGCCAGCAGCCGTAACCCCTCCGGGAACTCCTACGAGCAGTACTTC,CASSRNPSGNSYEQYF
.,TRBJ2-1,TRBV24-1,TRBD2,TGTGCCACCAGTGATTCGGCTAGCGGGGCTGGGGATGAGCAGTTCTTC,CATSDSASGAGDEQFF
.,TRBJ2-6,TRBV20-1,.,TGCAGTGCTAGTGCCTCCGCAGGCGTCCTGACTTTC,CSASASAGVLTF
.,TRBJ2-7,TRBV6-6,.,TGTGCCAGCAGTTCCGGTCAATACGAGCAGTACTTC,CASSSGQYEQYF
.,TRBJ2-1,TRBV15,TRBD1,TGTGCCACCAGCAGAGATCCGGACAGGGGGATAACGGTGTTCTTC,CATSRDPDRGITVFF
.,TRBJ1-6,TRBV25-1,TRBD1,TGTGCCAGCAGCCCTAAAGGGGGCTTGTCACCCCTCCACTTT,CASSPKGGLSPLHF
.,TRBJ2-1,TRBV5-6,TRBD2,TGTGCCAGCAGCGCGGGGGGCGAGCAGTTCTTC,CASSAGGEQFF
.,TRBJ2-3,TRBV7-3,TRBD2,TGTGCCAGCAGCCCCTCCCGGACTAGCGGCGCCCGGGATACGCAGTATTTT,CASSPSRTSGARDTQYF
.,TRBJ2-3,TRBV12-5,.,TGTGCTAGTGGTTTGGTACGGGGATATACTAGCACAGATACGCAGTATTTT,CASGLVRGYTSTDTQYF
.,TRBJ1-2,TRBV25-1,.,TGTGCCAGCAGTGAGCCGGGTTCCGTCTTTTATGGCTACACCTTC,CASSEPGSVFYGYTF
.,TRBJ1-1,TRBV3-1/TRBV3-2,TRBD1,TGTGCCAGCAGCCAAGGACAGGGGGCCGGCACTGAAGCTTTCTTT,CASSQGQGAGTEAFF
many,TRBJ1-1,TRBV10-1,.,TGCGCCAGCAGTGACGGACAGAACACTGAAGCTTTCTTT,CASSDGQNTEAFF
once,TRBJ2-3,TRBV24-1,TRBD1,TGTGCCACCAGTGATATGGACAGGGGATACACAGATACGCAGTATTTT,CATSDMDRGYTDTQYF
.,TRBJ2-2,TRBV19,.,TGTGCCAGTAGTCCGGAAATGGAGGGCGCCGGGGAGCTGTTTTTT,CASSPEMEGAGELFF
.,TRBJ1-5,TRBV19,.,TGTGCCAGTAGTAATTTATTGCAGAATCAGCCCCAGCATTTT,CASSNLLQNQPQHF
.,TRBJ2-2,TRBV6-5,TRBD1,TGTGCCAGCACTTCACCAGGGGGCGCGGGAGAGCTGTTTTTT,CASTSPGGAGELFF
.,TRBJ2-1,TRBV5-1,.,TGCGCCAGCAGCTTGGCTAGCGATGAGCAGTTCTTC,CASSLASDEQFF
.,TRBJ2-3,TRBV2,TRBD2,TGTGCCAGCAGGGGACTAGCGGGCGATACGCAGTATTTT,CASRGLAGDTQYF
.,TRBJ2-3,TRBV5-1,.,TGCGCCAGCAGCTTGCGTCCGGTGACAGATACGCAGTATTTT,CASSLRPVTDTQYF
.,TRBJ2-5,TRBV2,.,TGTGCCAGCAGTGAAAACGGACTACCGGCAGTGGAGACCCAGTACTTC,CASSENGLPAVETQYF
.,TRBJ2-2,TRBV3-1/TRBV3-2,.,TGTGCCAGCAGGCTCCAAGACTCCGGGGAGCTGTTTTTT,CASRLQDSGELFF
many,TRBJ2-3,TRBV5-1,.,TGCGCCAGCAGCCGTGAGGGTGGGAGGAGGACAGATACGCAGTATTTT,CASSREGGRRTDTQYF
.,TRBJ2-5,TRBV5-5,.,TGTGCCAGCAGCTTGGCGGCAGGGGTAGGAGAGACCCAGTACTTC,CASSLAAGVGETQYF
.,TRBJ2-3,TRBV7-3,.,TGTGCCAGCAGCTTATTTGCGGGCTCTAGCACAGATACGCAGTATTTT,CASSLFAGSSTDTQYF
once,TRBJ1-2,TRBV10-1,TRBD1,TGCGCCGGTATCCAGGGGGCGCGTCGAGATGGCTACACCTTC,CAGIQGARRDGYTF
.,TRBJ2-7,TRBV11-2,TRBD2,TGTGCCAGCAGCTCAAAACGGGGGGGGCAGTACGAGCAGTACTTC,CASSSKRGGQYEQYF